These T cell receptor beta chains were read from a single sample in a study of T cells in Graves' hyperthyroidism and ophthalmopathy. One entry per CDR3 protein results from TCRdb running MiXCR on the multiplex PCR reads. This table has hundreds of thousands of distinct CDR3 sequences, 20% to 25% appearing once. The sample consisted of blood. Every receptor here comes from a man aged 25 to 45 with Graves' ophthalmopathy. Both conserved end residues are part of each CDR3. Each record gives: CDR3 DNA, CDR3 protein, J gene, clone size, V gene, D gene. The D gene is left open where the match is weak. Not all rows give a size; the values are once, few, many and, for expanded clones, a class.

TGTGCCAGCAGCCCCTTTGGGGACCTAGTCCAGCCCCAGCATTTT	CASSPFGDLVQPQHF	TRBJ1-5	many	TRBV11-2	-
TGTGCCAGCAGCCCGTGGTGGACTAGCGGGGCCAACACAGATACGCAGTATTTT	CASSPWWTSGANTDTQYF	TRBJ2-3	-	TRBV14	TRBD2
TGTGCCAGCAGCGTAGCTAGCGGGGGCTACGAGCAGTACTTC	CASSVASGGYEQYF	TRBJ2-7	-	TRBV9	TRBD2
TGCGCCAGCAGCTTGGAGAGTTCCTACGAGCAGTACTTC	CASSLESSYEQYF	TRBJ2-7	many	TRBV5-1	-
TGTGCCTGGAGGCCGGCCCCCGCTAGTACCGCCGGGGAGCTGTTTTTT	CAWRPAPASTAGELFF	TRBJ2-2	many	TRBV30	-
TGTGCCAGCAGTCCCCTCCGGGCCGGGGGCTACACCTTC	CASSPLRAGGYTF	TRBJ1-2	many	TRBV28	-
TGTGCCACCAGTGACTACTACGAGCAGTACTTC	CATSDYYEQYF	TRBJ2-7	-	TRBV24-1	-
TGTGCCAGCAGCCAATTACTAGCGCTTAGCTCCTACGAGCAGTACTTC	CASSQLLALSSYEQYF	TRBJ2-7	-	TRBV18	TRBD2
TGCAGTGCTAGAAAATCCAGGGGCAATCAGCCCCAGCATTTT	CSARKSRGNQPQHF	TRBJ1-5	-	TRBV20-1	-
TGTGCCAGCAGTCCCGCAGGGCTGGCTTATGGCTACACCTTC	CASSPAGLAYGYTF	TRBJ1-2	-	TRBV6-1	-